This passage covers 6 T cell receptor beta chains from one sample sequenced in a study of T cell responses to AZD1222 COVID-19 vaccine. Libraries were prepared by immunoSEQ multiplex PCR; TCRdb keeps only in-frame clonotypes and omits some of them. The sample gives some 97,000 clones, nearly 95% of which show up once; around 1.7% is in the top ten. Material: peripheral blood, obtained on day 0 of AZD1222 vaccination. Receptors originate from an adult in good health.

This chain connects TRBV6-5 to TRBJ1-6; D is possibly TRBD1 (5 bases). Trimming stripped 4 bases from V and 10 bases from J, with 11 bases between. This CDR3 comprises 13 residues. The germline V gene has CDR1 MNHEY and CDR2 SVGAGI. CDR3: CASSFQGRSPLHF. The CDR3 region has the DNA TGTGCCAGCAGTTTCCAGGGAAGGTCACCCCTCCACTTT.

The CDR3 region is CASSLDYSGRAPQYF. The CDR3 DNA follows: TGTGCCAGCAGCTTAGATTATAGCGGGAGGGCCCCGCAGTACTTC. V and J are TRBV7-2 and TRBJ2-7; 11 nucleotides agree with TRBD2. V dropped 1 base and J dropped 9; count of bases not matched to a gene: 8. Germline assignment: CDR1 SGHTA and CDR2 FQGNSA. This CDR3 contains 15 residues.

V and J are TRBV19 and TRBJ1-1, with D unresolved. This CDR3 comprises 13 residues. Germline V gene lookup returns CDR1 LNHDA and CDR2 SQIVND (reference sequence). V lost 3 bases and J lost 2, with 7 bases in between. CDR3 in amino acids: CASSIRINTEAFF. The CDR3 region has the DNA TGTGCCAGTAGTATTAGAATCAACACTGAAGCTTTCTTT.

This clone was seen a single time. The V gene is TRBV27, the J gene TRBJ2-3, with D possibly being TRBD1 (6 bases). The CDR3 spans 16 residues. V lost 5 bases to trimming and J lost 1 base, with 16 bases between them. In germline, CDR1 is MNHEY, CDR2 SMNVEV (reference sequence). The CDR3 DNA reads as TGTGCCAGCAGTCCCCCAAGGACAGAGCGCACAGATACGCAGTATTTT. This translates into CASSPPRTERTDTQYF.

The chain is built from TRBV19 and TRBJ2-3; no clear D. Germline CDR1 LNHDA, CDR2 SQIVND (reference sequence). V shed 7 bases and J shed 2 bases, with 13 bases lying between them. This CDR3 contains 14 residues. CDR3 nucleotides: TGTGCCAGTAAGTTCGGTCGAAACACAGATACGCAGTATTTT. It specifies CASKFGRNTDTQYF.

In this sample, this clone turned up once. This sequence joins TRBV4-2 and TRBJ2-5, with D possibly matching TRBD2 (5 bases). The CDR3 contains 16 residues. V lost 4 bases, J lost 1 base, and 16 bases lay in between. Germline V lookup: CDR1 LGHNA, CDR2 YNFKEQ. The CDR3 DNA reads TGTGCCAGCAGCCCTCAAGCGGCTAGGGCCCAAGAGACCCAGTACTTC. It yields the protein CASSPQAARAQETQYF.